This is a list of T cell receptor beta chains from one sample in a study of T cell clones after liver transplantation. Method: immunoSEQ multiplex PCR; TCRdb's copy keeps in-frame clones and lacks some. This sample has 45,000 to 60,000 clones, with less than 85% found just once. The sample was CD4+ T cells from blood, taken at the approximately 16-month timepoint. Every receptor here comes from a human patient who received a liver transplant. Some T cells may have come from the graft donor. CDR3s include the opening cysteine and the closing phenylalanine or tryptophan.

>TRBV7-2|TRBJ1-4
CASSLAPGTDEKLFF
>TRBV7-2|TRBJ2-3
CASSFLGDTQYF
>TRBV19|TRBJ1-5
CASLDHATDSNQPQHF
>TRBV13|TRBJ2-1
CASSTGKGVAVF
>TRBV27|TRBJ2-2
CASSLRKESPGELFF
>TRBV30|TRBJ1-1
CAWSSWGNMNTEAFF
>TRBV5-6|TRBJ2-1
CASSLAGQGAYNEQFF
>TRBV2|TRBJ1-4
CASSPDLGSGNEKLFF
>TRBV11-3|TRBJ1-3
CASSLLWGTIYF
>TRBV7-2|TRBJ2-3
CASSDRQGASTDTQYF
>TRBV7-6|TRBJ2-1
CASSSMTPNDEQFF
>TRBV19|TRBJ1-2
CASSSGQGDNYGYTF
>TRBV14|TRBJ2-5
CASSAAETQYF
>TRBV7-2|TRBJ2-3
CASSSTADTQYF
>TRBV27|TRBJ2-6
CASTVSSGANVLTF
>TRBV2|TRBJ1-6
CASSAGTGGNSPLHF
>TRBV5-1|TRBJ1-1
CASSPGTGGFAFF
>TRBV28|TRBJ2-2
CASSSGQNTGELFF
>TRBV6-8|TRBJ1-5
CASNLQGAGGNQPQHF
>TRBV5-1|TRBJ1-1
CASSSGPGGVEAFF
>TRBV5-4|TRBJ2-5
CASSPTSSGGGQETQYF
>TRBV15|TRBJ1-5
CATSRGLDGNQPQHF
>TRBV7-2|TRBJ2-7
CASSLGFSSYEQYF
>TRBV11-2|TRBJ2-2
CASSRGSGTVNTGELFF
>TRBV19|TRBJ1-5
CASMRGGRQPQHF
>TRBV6-5|TRBJ2-1
CASSYTLTVNNEQFF
>TRBV27|TRBJ1-5
CASSLSGTGQYQPQHF
>TRBV2|TRBJ2-5
CASSGSGGQETQYF
>TRBV6-1|TRBJ1-5
CASSARDGNSNQPQHF
>TRBV11-2|TRBJ2-1
CASSSLAGLYNEQFF
>TRBV11-2|TRBJ1-2
CASSSTLQGYGYTF
>TRBV9|TRBJ1-6
CASSGTGGGETPLHF
>TRBV5-4|TRBJ2-1
CASSFKGGVNEQFF
>TRBV5-1|TRBJ2-7
CASSPGQGGWEQYF
>TRBV18|TRBJ1-1
CASSRQDEAFF
>TRBV7-9|TRBJ1-4
CASSRGESGGEKLFF
>TRBV7-2|TRBJ2-2
CASSLVSPSSGGGTGELFF
>TRBV5-6|TRBJ2-1
CASESGGAVVYEQFF
>TRBV19|TRBJ2-3
CASSGTPIHTDTQYF
>TRBV19|TRBJ1-1
CASSRRTGKMNTEAFF
>TRBV7-2|TRBJ1-4
CASSARGFGEKLFF
>TRBV5-1|TRBJ2-1
CASSEQNEQFF